The sequence of this T cell receptor (beta chain) was determined in a study of shared T cell receptors in the human thymus. Produced via immunoSEQ multiplex PCR; TCRdb's table is partial and in-frame only. The sample records roughly 700,000 clones, more than 75% being singletons. Germline lookup yields CDR1 SEHNR and CDR2 FQNEAQ (reference sequence). The CDR3 contains 12 residues. Trimming stripped 7 bases from V and 6 bases from J, with 13 bases between. These data also featured in a second study, about human thymus T cells. That paper states: All donors were healthy Finnish infants who were undergoing corrective surgery to treat congenital heart defects. Thymic and blood repertoires appeared to carry a bias in their V and J gene usage. Thymic repertoires from unrelated individuals overlapped highly, related research reported.

Specimen: thymocytes. The gene calls are TRBV7-9 and TRBJ2-7, with D possibly matching TRBD1 (5 bases). The sequence was collected from a boy in the first two years of life with a congenital heart defect. For the CDR3, the DNA is TGTGCCAGCACCTCACCCCAGGGCGAGCAGTACTTC. Its protein product is CASTSPQGEQYF. Looking up the rest from reference TRBV7-9 and TRBJ2-7 gives the full variable domain: DTGVSQNPRHKITKRGQNVTFRCDPISEHNRLYWYRQTLGQGPEFLTYFQNEAQLEKSRLLSDRFSAERPKGSFSTLEIQRTEQGDSAMYLCASTSPQGEQYFGPGTRLTVT.